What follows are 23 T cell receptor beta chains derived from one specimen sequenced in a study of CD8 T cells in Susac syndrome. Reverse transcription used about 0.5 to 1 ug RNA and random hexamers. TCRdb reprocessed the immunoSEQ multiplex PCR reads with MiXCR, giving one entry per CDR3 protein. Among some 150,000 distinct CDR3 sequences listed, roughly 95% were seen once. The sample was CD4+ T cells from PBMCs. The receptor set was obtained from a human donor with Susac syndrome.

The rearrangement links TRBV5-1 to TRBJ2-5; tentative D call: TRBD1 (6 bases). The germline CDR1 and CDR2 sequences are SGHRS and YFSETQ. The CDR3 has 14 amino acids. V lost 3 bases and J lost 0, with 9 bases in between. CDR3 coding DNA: TGCGCCAGCAGCTACAGGGATTACCAAGAGACCCAGTACTTC. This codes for CASSYRDYQETQYF.

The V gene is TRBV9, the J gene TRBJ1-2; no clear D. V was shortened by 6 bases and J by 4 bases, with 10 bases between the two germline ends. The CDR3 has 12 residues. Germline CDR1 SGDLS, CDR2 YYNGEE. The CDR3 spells CASTRDAYGYTF. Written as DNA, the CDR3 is TGTGCCAGCACGAGGGATGCCTATGGCTACACCTTC.

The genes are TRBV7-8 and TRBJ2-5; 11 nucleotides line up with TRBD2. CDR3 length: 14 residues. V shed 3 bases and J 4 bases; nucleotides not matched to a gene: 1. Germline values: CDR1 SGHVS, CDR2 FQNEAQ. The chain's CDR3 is CASSFGLAGETQYF. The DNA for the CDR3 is TGTGCCAGCAGCTTCGGACTAGCGGGAGAGACCCAGTACTTC.

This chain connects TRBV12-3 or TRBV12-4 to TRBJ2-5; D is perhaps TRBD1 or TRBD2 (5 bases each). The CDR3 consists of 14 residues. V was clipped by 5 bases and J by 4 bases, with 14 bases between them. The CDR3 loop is CASSRGLPGETQYF. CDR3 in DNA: TGTGCCAGCAGTCGGGGCCTCCCGGGAGAGACCCAGTACTTC.

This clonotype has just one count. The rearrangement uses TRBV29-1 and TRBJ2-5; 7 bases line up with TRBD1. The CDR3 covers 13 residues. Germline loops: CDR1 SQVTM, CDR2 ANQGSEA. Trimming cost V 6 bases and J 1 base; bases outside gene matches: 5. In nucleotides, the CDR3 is TGCAGCGTGAGACAGGGAGTCCAAGAGACCCAGTACTTC. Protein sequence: CSVRQGVQETQYF.

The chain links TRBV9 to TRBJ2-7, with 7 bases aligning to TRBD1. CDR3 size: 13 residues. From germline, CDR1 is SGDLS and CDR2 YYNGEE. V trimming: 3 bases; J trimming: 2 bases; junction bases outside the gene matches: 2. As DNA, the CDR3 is TGTGCCAGCAGCGCTACAGGGGCCTACGAGCAGTACTTC. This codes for CASSATGAYEQYF.

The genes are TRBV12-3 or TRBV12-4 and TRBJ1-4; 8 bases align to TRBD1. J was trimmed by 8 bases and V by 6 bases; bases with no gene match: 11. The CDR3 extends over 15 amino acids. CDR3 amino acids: CASSPRTGRVEKLFF. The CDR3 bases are TGTGCCAGCAGCCCCCGGACAGGGCGGGTAGAAAAACTGTTTTTT.

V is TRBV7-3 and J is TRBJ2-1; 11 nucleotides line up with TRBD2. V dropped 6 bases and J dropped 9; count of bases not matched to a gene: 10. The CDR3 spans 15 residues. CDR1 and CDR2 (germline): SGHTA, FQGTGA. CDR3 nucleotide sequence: TGTGCCAGCAGTCGATTAGCGGGGGGGCAGAGTGAGCAGTTCTTC. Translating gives CASSRLAGGQSEQFF.

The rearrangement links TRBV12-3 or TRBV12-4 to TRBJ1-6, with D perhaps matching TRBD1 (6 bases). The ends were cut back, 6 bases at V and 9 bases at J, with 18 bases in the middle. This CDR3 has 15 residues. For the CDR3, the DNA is TGTGCCAGCAGGGAGGGGGGGTGGACCATTTCACCCCTCCACTTT. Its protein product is CASREGGWTISPLHF.

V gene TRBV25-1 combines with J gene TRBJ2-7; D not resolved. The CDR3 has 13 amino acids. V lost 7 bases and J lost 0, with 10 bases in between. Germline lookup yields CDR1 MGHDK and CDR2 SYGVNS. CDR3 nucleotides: TGTGCCAGCAAGGGTCAACTCTCCTACGAGCAGTACTTC. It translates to CASKGQLSYEQYF.

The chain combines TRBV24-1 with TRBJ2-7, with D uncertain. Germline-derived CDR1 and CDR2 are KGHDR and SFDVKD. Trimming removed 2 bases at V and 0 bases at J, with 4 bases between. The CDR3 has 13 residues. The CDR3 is CATSDSSSYEQYF. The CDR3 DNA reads TGTGCCACCAGTGATTCCAGCTCCTACGAGCAGTACTTC.

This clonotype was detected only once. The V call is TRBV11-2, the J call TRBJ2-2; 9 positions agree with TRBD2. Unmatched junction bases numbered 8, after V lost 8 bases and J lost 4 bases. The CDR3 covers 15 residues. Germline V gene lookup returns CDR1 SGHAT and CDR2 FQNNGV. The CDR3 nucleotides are TGTGCCAGCTTTCAGGGACTAGCTGGCACCGGGGAGCTGTTTTTT. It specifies CASFQGLAGTGELFF.

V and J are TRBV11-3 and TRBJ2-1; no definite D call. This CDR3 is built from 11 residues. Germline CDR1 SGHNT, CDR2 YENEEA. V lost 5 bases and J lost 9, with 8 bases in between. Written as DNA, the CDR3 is TGTGCCAGCAGCCATAATGGTGAGCAGTTCTTC. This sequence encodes CASSHNGEQFF.

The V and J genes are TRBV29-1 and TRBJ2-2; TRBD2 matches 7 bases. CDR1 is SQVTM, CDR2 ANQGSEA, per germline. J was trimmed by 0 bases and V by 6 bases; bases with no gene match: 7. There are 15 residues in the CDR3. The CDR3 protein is CSVAPGTTNTGELFF. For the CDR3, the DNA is TGCAGCGTGGCCCCAGGGACTACGAACACCGGGGAGCTGTTTTTT.

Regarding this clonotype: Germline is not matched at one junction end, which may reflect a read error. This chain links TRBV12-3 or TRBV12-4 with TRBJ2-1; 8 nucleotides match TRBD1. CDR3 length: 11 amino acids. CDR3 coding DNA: TGTGCCAGCAGCCAGGGGGCAGGGACGGTCTTC. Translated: CASSQGAGTVF.

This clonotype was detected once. CDR3 nucleotide sequence: TGTGCCAGCAGCCAAGCCTGGGCTAGTCGCGAGCAGTACTTC. It translates to CASSQAWASREQYF. The V call is TRBV3-1, the J call TRBJ2-7; D not resolved. The ends were cut back, 1 base at V and 6 bases at J, with 13 bases in the middle. This CDR3 has 14 amino acids. Germline values: CDR1 LGHDT, CDR2 YNNKEL (reference sequence).

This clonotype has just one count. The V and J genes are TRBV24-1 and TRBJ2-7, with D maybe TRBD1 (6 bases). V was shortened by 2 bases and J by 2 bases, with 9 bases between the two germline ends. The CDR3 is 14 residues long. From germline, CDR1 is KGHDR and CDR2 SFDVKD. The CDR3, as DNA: TGTGCCACCAGTGATTCCGACAGGCCCTACGAGCAGTACTTC. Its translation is CATSDSDRPYEQYF.

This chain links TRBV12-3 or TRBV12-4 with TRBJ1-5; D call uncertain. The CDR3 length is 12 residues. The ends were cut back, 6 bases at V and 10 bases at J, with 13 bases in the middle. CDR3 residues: CASSHAPRPQHF. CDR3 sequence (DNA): TGTGCCAGCAGCCACGCCCCTCGACCCCAGCATTTT.

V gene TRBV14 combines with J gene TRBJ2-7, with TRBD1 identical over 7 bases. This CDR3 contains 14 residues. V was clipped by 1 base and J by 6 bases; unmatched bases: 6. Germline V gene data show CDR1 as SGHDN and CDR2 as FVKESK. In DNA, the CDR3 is TGTGCCAGCAGCCAAGGACAGGGATCGAGCGAGCAGTACTTC. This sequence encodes CASSQGQGSSEQYF.

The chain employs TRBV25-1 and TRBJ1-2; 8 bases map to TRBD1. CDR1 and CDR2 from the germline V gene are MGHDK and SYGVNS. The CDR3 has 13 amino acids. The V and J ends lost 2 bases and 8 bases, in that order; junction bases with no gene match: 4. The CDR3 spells CASSERTGIGYTF. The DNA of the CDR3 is TGTGCCAGCAGTGAAAGGACAGGGATCGGCTACACCTTC.

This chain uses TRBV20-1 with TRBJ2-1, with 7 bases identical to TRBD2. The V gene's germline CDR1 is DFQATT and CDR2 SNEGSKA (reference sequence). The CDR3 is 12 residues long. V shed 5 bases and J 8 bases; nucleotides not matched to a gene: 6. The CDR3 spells CSALGGGDEQFF. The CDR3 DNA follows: TGCAGTGCTCTGGGGGGGGGTGATGAGCAGTTCTTC.

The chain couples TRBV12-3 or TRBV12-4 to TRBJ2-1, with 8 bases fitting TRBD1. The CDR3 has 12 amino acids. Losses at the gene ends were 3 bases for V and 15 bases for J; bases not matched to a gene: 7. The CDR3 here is CASSLGTGWRFF. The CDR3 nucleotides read TGTGCCAGCAGTTTGGGGACAGGTTGGCGGTTCTTC.

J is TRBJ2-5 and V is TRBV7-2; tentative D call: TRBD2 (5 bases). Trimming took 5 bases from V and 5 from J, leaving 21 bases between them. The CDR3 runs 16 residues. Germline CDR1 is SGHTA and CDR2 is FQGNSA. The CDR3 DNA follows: TGTGCCAGCAGCCCTAGGATTCGGGAAGGCGCGGAGACCCAGTACTTC. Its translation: CASSPRIREGAETQYF.